This TCR beta chain was identified during a study of blood T cells in healthy people across ages (dated by TCRdb to between 2015 and 2017). For the wider study: In model experiments, roughly one uniquely barcoded TCR beta cDNA molecule per two T cells was captured by template switching. To avoid experimental bias, donors of different ages were distributed randomly across sequencing lanes. The donors were divided into four age groups: young (average approximately 15 years), middle-aged (approximately 39), aged (approximately 62) and long-lived (roughly 86). To track age-related changes in TCR beta repertoire diversity, the study relied on deep sequencing normalized with unique cDNA molecular identifiers. Using the same blood draw, the study looked at two additional independent replicas of 1 million unique cDNA reads for two donors, one aged 18 to 29 and the other aged 80 or older.

Broader findings and caveats from the paper: As age increased, observed TCR beta diversity per million T cells dropped in a roughly linear way, and a significant reduction was already evident by age 40. There was a strong correlation between observed TCR beta diversity and the percentage of naive T cells measured by flow cytometry. Because the CMV infection status of the donors was unknown, age-related changes in expanded clonotypes may potentially have been confounded. Compared with the aged group, the long-lived group had more naive CD4+ T cells, fewer expanded clones and increased TCR diversity, suggesting age selection. Because profiling used bulk unsorted PBMCs, naive and antigen-experienced compartments could not be compared conclusively. Estimates of total diversity based on one million sequenced T cells were regarded as lower bounds and as underestimates.

The donors were around 39 Caucasian individuals from Russia, aged roughly 6 to 90 years, who were systemically healthy. Each donor gave around 9.5 milliliters of peripheral blood, collected into EDTA-treated Vacutainer tubes. PBMCs were isolated by Ficoll-Paque density-gradient centrifugation, with at least 7 million obtained per sample. Trizol reagent was used to extract total RNA from PBMCs, with at least 5.5 micrograms per sample. The percentages of naive CD45RAhigh/CD27high T cells were determined by flow cytometry on a PBMC aliquot from every donor. Library method: 5' RACE. Sequencing relied on an Illumina HiSeq 2500. The second PCR ran for roughly 6 to 11 cycles and used a J-beta primer mix along with a sample-barcoded 5' primer. Each TCR beta cDNA molecule received a unique molecular identifier from a template-switch 5' adaptor carrying 12 random nucleotides. At least 2.5 million CDR3-containing paired-end reads were obtained from each sample. The Mint cDNA synthesis kit, primed by a TRBC-specific oligonucleotide, was used to synthesize first-strand cDNA from all RNA. All cDNA was treated with uracil-DNA glycosylase and then went through a first 18-cycle PCR with the universal primers M1SS and BC2_uni_R. The authors processed their data as follows. For normalization, 1 million high-quality reads were randomly selected from each sample, with every read carrying a distinct molecular identifier. Instead of being binned into consensus sequences, reads with shared molecular identifiers were discarded. CDR3 identification, clonotype clustering and error correction used MiTCR with a Q25 quality threshold and the strictest error-elimination algorithm. A nonparametric unseen species model with Euler transformation was used to estimate lower-bound total TCR beta diversity. The public reads were quality trimmed at Q25 with fastp and then assembled into clones with MiXCR by TCRdb, keeping productive beta chains. Every entry covers one CDR3 protein and lists the most common genes and DNA from its rows. TCRdb, rather than the study authors, made the V and J calls. This sample lists 600,000 or so distinct CDR3 sequences; 20% to 25% were detected once. The top ten hold roughly 3.6% of the sample.

This clonotype was counted only a few times. Its antigen is still unknown. One base away there is no much larger clone; base qualities are not given. Sequencing was carried out using blood. The clonotype comes from a man aged 65 to 85 in good health.

DNA sequence: TGTGCCAGCAGTTACGCGATAGGATTGAACACTGAAGCTTTCTTT. It translates as CASSYAIGLNTEAFF. The receptor chain draws on TRBV6-2 or TRBV6-3 and TRBJ1-1; no confident D gene assignment can be made. CDR1 and CDR2 were assigned from the germline V gene as MNHEY and SVGEGT. V loses 2 bases, J loses 0 bases, and the germline ends lie 10 bases apart. The CDR3 goes from the cysteine to the phenylalanine over 15 residues. The read is trimmed to its CDR3 DNA, 45 bases read in frame from base 1.